The following is a TCR beta chain sequence with its context. Its antigen is not identified. This entry comes from a study of CXCR3-negative and CXCR3-positive naive CD8 T cells. Via 5' RACE with UMI labels, TRB cDNA libraries were prepared. Reanalyzing the 5' RACE reads, TCRdb keeps one entry per CDR3 protein, without DNA. The table lists 120,000 to 150,000 distinct CDR3 sequences. Overall study findings and caveats: CXCR3-positive naive cells had more hydrophobic TRB CDR3s than CXCR3-negative naive cells.

Sequences were obtained from naive CXCR3+ CD8+ T cells from blood. Sample subset: CD45RO-CCR7+CD27+CD95- naive CD8+ T cells expressing CXCR3 (TNR3+). The TCR was taken from a human donor in good health. Some clones in this sample may be carry-over from other donors' samples.

The CDR3 loop is CASSQDGWDEQYF. The genes are TRBV3-1 and TRBJ2-7. CDR1 LGHDT and CDR2 YNNKEL come from the germline V gene (reference sequence). The CDR3 contains 13 residues.